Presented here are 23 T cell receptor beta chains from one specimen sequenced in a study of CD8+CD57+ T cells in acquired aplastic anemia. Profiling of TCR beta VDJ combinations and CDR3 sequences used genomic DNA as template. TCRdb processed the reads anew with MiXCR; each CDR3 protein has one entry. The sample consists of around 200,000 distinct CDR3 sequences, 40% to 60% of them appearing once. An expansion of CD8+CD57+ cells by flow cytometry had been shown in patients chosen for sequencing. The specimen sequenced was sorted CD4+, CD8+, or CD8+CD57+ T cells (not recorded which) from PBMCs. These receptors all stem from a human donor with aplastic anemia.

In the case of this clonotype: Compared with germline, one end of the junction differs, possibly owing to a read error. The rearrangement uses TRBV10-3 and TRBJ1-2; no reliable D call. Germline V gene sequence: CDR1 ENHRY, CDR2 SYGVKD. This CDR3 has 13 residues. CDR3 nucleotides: TGTGCCAGCAGTCAAGACCGCCTTGGTGGCTACACCTTC. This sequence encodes CASSQDRLGGYTF.

CDR3 in amino acids: CASTPWTESWEQYF. The CDR3 DNA is TGTGCCAGCACCCCATGGACGGAGTCCTGGGAGCAGTACTTC. This chain links TRBV7-9 with TRBJ2-7; D call uncertain. Germline assignment: CDR1 SEHNR and CDR2 FQNEAQ (reference sequence). There are 14 residues in the CDR3. V was clipped by 7 bases and J by 7 bases, with 20 bases between them.

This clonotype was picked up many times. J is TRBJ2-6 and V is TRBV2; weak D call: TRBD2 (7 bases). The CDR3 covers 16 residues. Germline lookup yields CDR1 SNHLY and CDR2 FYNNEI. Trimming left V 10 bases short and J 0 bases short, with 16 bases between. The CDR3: CATKGGASSGANVLTF. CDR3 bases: TGTGCCACCAAGGGGGGGGCCAGCTCTGGGGCCAACGTCCTGACTTTC.

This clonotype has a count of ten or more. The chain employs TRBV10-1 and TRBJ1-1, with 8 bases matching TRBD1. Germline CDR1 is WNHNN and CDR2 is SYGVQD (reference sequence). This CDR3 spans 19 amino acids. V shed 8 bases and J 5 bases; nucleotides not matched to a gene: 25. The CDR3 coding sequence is TGCGCCAGCCCTGGGCCGGGACAGGTAATAGATATTAGGGGGACTGAAGCTTTCTTT. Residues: CASPGPGQVIDIRGTEAFF.

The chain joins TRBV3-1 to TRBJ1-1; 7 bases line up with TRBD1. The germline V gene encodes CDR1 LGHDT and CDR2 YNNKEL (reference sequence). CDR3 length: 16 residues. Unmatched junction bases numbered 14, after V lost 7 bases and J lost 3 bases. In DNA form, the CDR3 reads TGTGCCAGCACCCTTCAGGGGGGAGGACTGGACACTGAAGCTTTCTTT. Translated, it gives CASTLQGGGLDTEAFF.

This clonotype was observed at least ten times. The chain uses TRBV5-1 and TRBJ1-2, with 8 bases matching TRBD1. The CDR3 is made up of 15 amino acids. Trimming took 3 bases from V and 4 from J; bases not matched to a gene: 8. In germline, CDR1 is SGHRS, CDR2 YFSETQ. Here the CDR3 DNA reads TGCGCCAGCAGCTCACAGGGGGGAAGCGGCTATGGCTACACCTTC. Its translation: CASSSQGGSGYGYTF.

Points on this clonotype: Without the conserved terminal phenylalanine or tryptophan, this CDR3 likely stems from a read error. CDR3 DNA sequence: TGTGCCAGCAGCATTGGGAGGGTGCAGTCACCCCTCCACCTT. This encodes CASSIGRVQSPLHL. The chain recombines TRBV11-3 with TRBJ1-6; D call uncertain. The ends were cut back, 5 bases at V and 10 bases at J, with 15 bases in the middle. The CDR3 is 14 residues long. Germline V gives CDR1 SGHNT, CDR2 YENEEA.

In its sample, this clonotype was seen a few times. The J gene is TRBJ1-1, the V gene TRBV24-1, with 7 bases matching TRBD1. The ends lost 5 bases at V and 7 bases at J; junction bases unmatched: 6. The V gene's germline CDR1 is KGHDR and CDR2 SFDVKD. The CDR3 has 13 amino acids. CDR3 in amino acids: CATSALDRSEAFF. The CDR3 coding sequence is TGTGCCACCAGTGCTCTGGACAGGAGTGAAGCTTTCTTT.

DNA of the CDR3: TGTGCCAGCAGTGAAGCGGGAGGTGCCTACGAGCAGTACTTC. This encodes CASSEAGGAYEQYF. V and J are TRBV2 and TRBJ2-7, with D maybe TRBD2 (6 bases). The CDR3 runs 14 residues. The V end was cut by 0 bases, the J end by 2 bases, with 8 bases between. Germline V CDR1 and CDR2: SNHLY, FYNNEI.

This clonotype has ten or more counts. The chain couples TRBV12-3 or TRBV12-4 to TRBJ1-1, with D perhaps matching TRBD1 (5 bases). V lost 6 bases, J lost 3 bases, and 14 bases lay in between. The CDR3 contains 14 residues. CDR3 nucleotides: TGTGCCAGCAGGCCCGGGGGGGTACACACTGAAGCTTTCTTT. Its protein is CASRPGGVHTEAFF.

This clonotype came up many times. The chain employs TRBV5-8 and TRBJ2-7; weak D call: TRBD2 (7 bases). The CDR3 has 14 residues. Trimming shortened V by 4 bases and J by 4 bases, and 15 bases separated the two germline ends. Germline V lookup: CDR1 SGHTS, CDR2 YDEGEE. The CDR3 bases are TGTGCCAGCAGCCCCACGGGGGGCGGATACGAGCAGTACTTC. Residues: CASSPTGGGYEQYF.

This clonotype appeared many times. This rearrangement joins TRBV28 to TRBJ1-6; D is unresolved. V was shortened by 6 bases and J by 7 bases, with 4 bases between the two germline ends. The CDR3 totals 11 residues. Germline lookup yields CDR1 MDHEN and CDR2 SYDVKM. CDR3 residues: CASSTNSPLHF. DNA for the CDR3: TGTGCCAGCAGCACGAATTCACCCCTCCACTTT.

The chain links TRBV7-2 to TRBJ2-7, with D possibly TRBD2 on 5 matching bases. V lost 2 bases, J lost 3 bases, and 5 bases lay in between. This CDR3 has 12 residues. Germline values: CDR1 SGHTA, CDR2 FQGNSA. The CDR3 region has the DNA TGTGCCAGCAGCTTAAGCGGCTACGAGCAGTACTTC. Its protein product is CASSLSGYEQYF.

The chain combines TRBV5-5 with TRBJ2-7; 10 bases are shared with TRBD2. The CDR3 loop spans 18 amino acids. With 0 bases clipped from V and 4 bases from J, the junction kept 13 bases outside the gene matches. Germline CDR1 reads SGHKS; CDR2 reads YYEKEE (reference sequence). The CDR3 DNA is TGTGCCAGCAGCTTGGGTCCAGCGGGGGGGCTAATTAGGTACGAGCAGTACTTC. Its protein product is CASSLGPAGGLIRYEQYF.

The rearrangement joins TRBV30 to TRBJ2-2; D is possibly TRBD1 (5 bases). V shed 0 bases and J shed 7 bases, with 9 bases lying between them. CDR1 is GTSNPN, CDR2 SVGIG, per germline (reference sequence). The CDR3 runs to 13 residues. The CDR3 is CAWSVKGIGELFF. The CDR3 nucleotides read TGTGCCTGGAGTGTAAAGGGGATCGGGGAGCTGTTTTTT. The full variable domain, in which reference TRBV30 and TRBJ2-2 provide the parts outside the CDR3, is SQTIHQWPATLVQPVGSPLSLECTVEGTSNPNLYWYRQAAGRGLQLLFYSVGIGQISSEVPQNLSASRPQDRQFILSSKKLLLSDSGFYLCAWSVKGIGELFFGEGSRLTVL.

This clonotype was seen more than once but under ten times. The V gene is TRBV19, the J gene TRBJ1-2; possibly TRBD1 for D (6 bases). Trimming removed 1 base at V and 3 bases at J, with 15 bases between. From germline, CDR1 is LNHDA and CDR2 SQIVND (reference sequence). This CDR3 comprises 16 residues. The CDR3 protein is CASSIGPQGTHYGYTF. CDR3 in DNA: TGTGCCAGTAGTATAGGGCCACAGGGTACTCACTATGGCTACACCTTC.

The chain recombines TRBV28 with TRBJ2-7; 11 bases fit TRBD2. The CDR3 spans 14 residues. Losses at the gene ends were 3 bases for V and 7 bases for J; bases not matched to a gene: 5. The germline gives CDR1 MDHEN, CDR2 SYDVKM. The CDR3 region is CASSFSGGAWEQYF. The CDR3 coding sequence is TGTGCCAGCAGTTTTAGCGGGGGGGCTTGGGAGCAGTACTTC.

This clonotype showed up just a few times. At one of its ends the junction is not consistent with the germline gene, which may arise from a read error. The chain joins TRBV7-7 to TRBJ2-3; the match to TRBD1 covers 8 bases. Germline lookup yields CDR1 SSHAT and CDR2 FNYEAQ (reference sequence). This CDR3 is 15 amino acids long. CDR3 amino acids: CASSSGTGSTDTQYF. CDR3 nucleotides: TGTGCTAGCAGCTCAGGGACAGGTAGCACAGATACGCAGTATTTT.

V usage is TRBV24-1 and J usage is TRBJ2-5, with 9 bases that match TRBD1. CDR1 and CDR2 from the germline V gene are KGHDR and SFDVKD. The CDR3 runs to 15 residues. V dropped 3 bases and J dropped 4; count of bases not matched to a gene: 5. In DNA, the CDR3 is TGTGCCACCAGTGATCCCAGGACAGGGGTAGAGACCCAGTACTTC. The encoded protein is CATSDPRTGVETQYF.

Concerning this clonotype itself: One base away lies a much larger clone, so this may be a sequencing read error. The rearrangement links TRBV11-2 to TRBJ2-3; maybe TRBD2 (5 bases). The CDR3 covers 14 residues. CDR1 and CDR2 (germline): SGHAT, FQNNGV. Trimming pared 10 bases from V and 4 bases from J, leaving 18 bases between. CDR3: CANTRGPFADTQYF. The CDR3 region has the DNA TGTGCCAACACAAGAGGGCCGTTTGCAGATACGCAGTATTTT.

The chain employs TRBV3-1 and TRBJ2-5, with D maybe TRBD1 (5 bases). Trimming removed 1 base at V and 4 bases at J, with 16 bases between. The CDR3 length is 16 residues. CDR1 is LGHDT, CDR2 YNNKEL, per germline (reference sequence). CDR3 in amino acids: CASSQVVGPVSETQYF. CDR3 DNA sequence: TGTGCCAGCAGCCAAGTCGTGGGGCCCGTCTCAGAGACCCAGTACTTC.

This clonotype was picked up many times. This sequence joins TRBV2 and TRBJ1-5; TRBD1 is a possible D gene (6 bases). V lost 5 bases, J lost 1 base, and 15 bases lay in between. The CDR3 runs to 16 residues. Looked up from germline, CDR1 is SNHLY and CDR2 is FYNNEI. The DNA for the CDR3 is TGTGCCAGCAGTCGCCGAACGGGGACAAGCAATCAGCCCCAGCATTTT. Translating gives CASSRRTGTSNQPQHF.

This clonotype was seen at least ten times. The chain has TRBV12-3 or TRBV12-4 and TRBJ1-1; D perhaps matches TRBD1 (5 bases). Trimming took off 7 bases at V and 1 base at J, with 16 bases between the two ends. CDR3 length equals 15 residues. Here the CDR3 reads CASKSSGRRNTEAFF. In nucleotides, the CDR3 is TGTGCCAGCAAGAGTTCGGGACGACGGAACACTGAAGCTTTCTTT.